Listed below are T cell receptor beta chains from one sample, sequenced in a study of cytomegalovirus exposure and HLA in healthy donors. Method: immunoSEQ multiplex PCR; TCRdb's copy keeps in-frame clones and lacks some. The sample carries tens of thousands of clones, roughly four fifths recorded once. The source material was PBMCs. These receptors were collected from a man younger than 40 in good health and CMV-seropositive. Both conserved end residues are part of each CDR3. D genes are given only for firm matches. Size tells how often a clone was seen (once, few, many) or the class of an expanded clone, and some rows leave it out.

v_call	clone_size	d_call	j_call	cdr3_nt	cdr3_aa
TRBV30	.	.	TRBJ2-3	TGTGCCTTGACAGTCCAAGCATCAGATACGCAGTATTTT	CALTVQASDTQYF
TRBV5-8	.	.	TRBJ1-1	TGTGCCAGCAGCTTGGCCACGACAGTGAACACTGAAGCTTTCTTT	CASSLATTVNTEAFF
TRBV7-2	.	TRBD1	TRBJ1-5	TGTGCCAGCAGCCTCCCGGGACAGGGAAATCAGCCCCAGCATTTT	CASSLPGQGNQPQHF
TRBV28	.	TRBD1	TRBJ2-5	TGTGCCAGCAGTGCCAGTGAGACAGGGAAAGAGACCCAGTACTTC	CASSASETGKETQYF
TRBV4-2	.	.	TRBJ1-2	TGTGCCAGCAGCCAACTACCAGGGGTGGCTCGCGGCTACACCTTC	CASSQLPGVARGYTF
TRBV7-9	.	TRBD1	TRBJ2-7	TGTGCCAGCAGCTCGGACAGGGGGCTTGGAGAGCAGTACTTC	CASSSDRGLGEQYF
TRBV7-7	.	.	TRBJ2-5	TGTGCCAGCAGCTTAGAGTCACGGGGAATCACGACCCAGTACTTC	CASSLESRGITTQYF
TRBV2	.	TRBD1	TRBJ2-1	TGTGCCAGCATCCTAGAGGGGGACAGCTTCAATTCTCCCAATGAGCAGTTCTTC	CASILEGDSFNSPNEQFF
TRBV9	.	TRBD1	TRBJ1-2	TGTGCCAGCAGCTTCGGACAGGGAACTAACTATGGCTACACCTTC	CASSFGQGTNYGYTF
TRBV19	.	TRBD2	TRBJ2-7	TGTGCCAGCCGAACCGGGACTAGCGGTACCTACGAGCAGTACTTC	CASRTGTSGTYEQYF
TRBV10-2	.	TRBD1	TRBJ1-2	TGCGCCAGCAGTGATTATCCCCTCCTGGGACAGGTGGACTATGGCTACACCTTC	CASSDYPLLGQVDYGYTF
TRBV5-1	.	.	TRBJ1-3	TGCGCCAGCAGCTTGGCAGGGGCGAGCGGAAACACCATATATTTT	CASSLAGASGNTIYF
TRBV30	.	TRBD2	TRBJ2-5	TGTGCCTGGGTACAAAGCGGGGGGTACCCCCAAGAGACCCAGTACTTC	CAWVQSGGYPQETQYF
TRBV10-1	.	TRBD2	TRBJ2-7	TGCGCCAGCGCCGGACTAGCGGGAGGGCGGTACGAGCAGTACTTC	CASAGLAGGRYEQYF
TRBV14	.	TRBD2	TRBJ2-1	TGTGCCAGCAGCCCAGGGGAGATAGCGGGAGGGCCTTACAATGAGCAGTTCTTC	CASSPGEIAGGPYNEQFF
TRBV5-5	.	TRBD1	TRBJ2-7	TGTGCCAGCAACCGGGACAGGGGATCCTACGAGCAGTACTTC	CASNRDRGSYEQYF
TRBV5-8	once	TRBD1	TRBJ1-2	TGTGCCAGCAGCTGGGGGACAGCGAACTCTTATGGCTACACCTTC	CASSWGTANSYGYTF
TRBV18	.	.	TRBJ1-1	TGTGCCAGCTTTCAATCTAGGCTGGCGAACACTGAAGCTTTCTTT	CASFQSRLANTEAFF
TRBV28	once	.	TRBJ2-7	TGTGCCAGCAGTTTAGAGGCACGACGCTACGAGCAGTACTTC	CASSLEARRYEQYF
TRBV5-1	.	.	TRBJ2-1	TGCGCCAGCAGCTTGGTGAGCGGATCCTACAATGAGCAGTTCTTC	CASSLVSGSYNEQFF
TRBV6-6	few	TRBD1	TRBJ1-6	TGTGCCAGCAGTTACCCTGGACAGGAGTATTCACCCCTCCACTTT	CASSYPGQEYSPLHF
TRBV10-3	.	TRBD2	TRBJ2-7	TGTGCCGCCAGCAGCGGGAGTGCTTCCTACGAGCAGTACTTC	CAASSGSASYEQYF
TRBV2	.	.	TRBJ2-7	TGTGCCAGCAGTGAGCGGCGAGAGCAGTACTTC	CASSERREQYF
TRBV19	.	.	TRBJ2-5	TGTGCCAGTAGTACCTATAGCGGAATACAAGAGACCCAGTACTTC	CASSTYSGIQETQYF
TRBV6-1	.	.	TRBJ1-4	TGTGCCAGCAGTGCACAGGGCGCCACAACTAATGAAAAACTGTTTTTT	CASSAQGATTNEKLFF
TRBV27	.	TRBD2	TRBJ2-7	TGTGCCAGCAGTGCTGGGACTAGCGGGCGTACCTACGAGCAGTACTTC	CASSAGTSGRTYEQYF
TRBV2	.	TRBD1	TRBJ1-5	TGTGCCAGCAGTGAAGCGACAGGGGCAAGTCAGCCCCAGCATTTT	CASSEATGASQPQHF
TRBV7-9	.	TRBD2	TRBJ2-3	TGTGCCAGCAGCTCGCTGCCGGGGACTAGCGCCTCTAGCACAGATACGCAGTATTTT	CASSSLPGTSASSTDTQYF
TRBV2	.	.	TRBJ1-3	TGTGCCAGCAGTCGAGGGAGCTCTGGAAACACCATATATTTT	CASSRGSSGNTIYF
TRBV11-3	once	TRBD2	TRBJ2-2	TGTGCCAGCAGCTTAGTCCTAGCGGGTGACACCGGGGAGCTGTTTTTT	CASSLVLAGDTGELFF
TRBV6-5	few	.	TRBJ2-6	TGTGCCAGCAGTTACAGCATCTCTGGGGCCAACGTCCTGACTTTC	CASSYSISGANVLTF
TRBV14	.	TRBD1	TRBJ2-2	TGTGCCAGCAGCCAACGTGGACAGGGGGGCACCGGGGAGCTGTTTTTT	CASSQRGQGGTGELFF
TRBV2	.	TRBD1	TRBJ2-7	TGTGCCAGCAGCCCAAAAGGGACAGGCCCCTACGAGCAGTACTTC	CASSPKGTGPYEQYF
TRBV29-1	.	TRBD2	TRBJ2-3	TGCAGCGTTGAACCGAGCGGGAGTACAGATACGCAGTATTTT	CSVEPSGSTDTQYF
TRBV18	.	.	TRBJ2-6	TGTGCCAGCTCACCCTCTACAGTTTACGACTCTGGGGCCAACGTCCTGACTTTC	CASSPSTVYDSGANVLTF
TRBV9	.	TRBD1	TRBJ1-4	TGTGCCAGCAGCCCGCGACCCGGACAGGTTCCACATGAAAAACTGTTTTTT	CASSPRPGQVPHEKLFF
TRBV23-1	.	.	TRBJ1-3	TGCGCCAGCAGTCAATCCCAGGGGCAAGGAAACACCATATATTTT	CASSQSQGQGNTIYF
TRBV11-2	.	.	TRBJ2-1	TGTGCCAGCAGCTCTAACCGACTAGTAGGGCAGTTCTTC	CASSSNRLVGQFF
TRBV6-6	few	TRBD1	TRBJ2-7	TGTGCCAGCAGTTACGGGCAGGGGGCTTACGAGCAGTACTTC	CASSYGQGAYEQYF
TRBV21-1	once	.	TRBJ2-2	TGTGCCAGCAGCAAAGCCGGGACTAGCGGGAGGAATACCGGGGAGCTGTTTTTT	CASSKAGTSGRNTGELFF
TRBV30	.	.	TRBJ2-7	TGTGCCTGGAGTGTCAGGGGATTCTACGAGCAGTACTTC	CAWSVRGFYEQYF
TRBV27	.	.	TRBJ1-1	TGTGCCAGCTACTCCGTGAACACTGAAGCTTTCTTT	CASYSVNTEAFF
TRBV30	.	.	TRBJ2-2	TGTGCCTGGAGTCTTACTAGCTATGCCGGGGAGCTGTTTTTT	CAWSLTSYAGELFF
TRBV28	.	TRBD1	TRBJ1-5	TGTGCCAGCCGACAGGGGAATCAGCCCCAGCATTTT	CASRQGNQPQHF
TRBV18	.	TRBD2	TRBJ2-7	TGTGCCAGCTCATCTATTCCGGGACTAGCGGGAGGTCCCACCTACGAGCAGTACTTC	CASSSIPGLAGGPTYEQYF
TRBV5-1	.	TRBD1	TRBJ2-2	TGCGCCAGCAGCTCACCGGGACAGGGGATCTGGGAGCTGTTTTTT	CASSSPGQGIWELFF
TRBV7-2	.	.	TRBJ1-6	TGTGCCAGCAGCTTCCGGGGCGGGGGGTCACCCCTCCACTTT	CASSFRGGGSPLHF
TRBV5-5	once	TRBD2	TRBJ2-2	TGTGCCAGCAGCTCTAGCGGAGATAACACCGGGGAGCTGTTTTTT	CASSSSGDNTGELFF
TRBV25-1	.	TRBD1	TRBJ1-4	TGTGCCAGCAGCCTCCGGGACAGGGGCGAAAAACTGTTTTTT	CASSLRDRGEKLFF
TRBV7-9	.	TRBD2	TRBJ2-7	TGTGCCAGCAGCCTCGGACTAGCGGGAGGAAGCTCCTACGAGCAGTACTTC	CASSLGLAGGSSYEQYF
TRBV29-1	.	TRBD1	TRBJ2-5	TGCAGCGTTGAAGGGGACAGGGTTGGTGAAGAGACCCAGTACTTC	CSVEGDRVGEETQYF
TRBV10-3	.	.	TRBJ1-5	TGTGCCGCGGGGGGGGACATTAGCAATCAGCCCCAGCATTTT	CAAGGDISNQPQHF
TRBV21-1	few	.	TRBJ2-1	TGTGCCAGCAGCAAAAGTCTCGGACTTAGCTCCTACAATGAGCAGTTCTTC	CASSKSLGLSSYNEQFF